This TCR beta chain was retrieved from a study of T-cell reconstitution after alpha-beta-depleted transplantation in children (dated by TCRdb to 2016 to 2017). Describing the broader study: Using TCR repertoire profiling, the study quantitatively followed how T-cell immune reconstitution unfolded in children after TCRalphabeta/CD19-depleted allogeneic hematopoietic cell transplantation.

A remark on this clonotype: This receptor's antigen is unknown. The sample holds no much larger clone one base away, and base qualities are not on file.

Spanning cysteine to phenylalanine, the CDR3 consists of 15 amino acids. The entry retains the CDR3 DNA only, 45 bases that are in frame from base 1. The germline V gene yields KGHSH for CDR1 and LQKENI for CDR2. V lost 2 bases and J lost 8 bases, and the count of bases not matched to a germline gene is 10. The library was made by PCR. The data were produced on an Illumina HiSeq 2500. To normalize quantification of the TCRbeta repertoire, the TCR libraries were built with molecular barcoding that relied on unique molecular identifiers. TCRdb handled the public reads itself, with Q25 trimming in fastp and clone calling in MiXCR, and kept productive beta chains. A single entry per CDR3 protein holds the most common genes and DNA from its merged rows. Present in this sample are about 540,000 distinct CDR3 sequences, roughly 18% of which were seen just once. 3.3% of the sample belongs to the ten largest clones.

The chain couples TRBV18 to TRBJ2-5, with 8 bases aligning to TRBD2. This receptor was identified in a human donor who donated a stem cell graft to a child with acute lymphoblastic leukemia. This specimen was PBMCs from the stem cell graft donor, taken from the stem cell graft. The CDR3 loop reads CASSPMTSAPGTQYF. Here is the DNA: TGTGCCAGCTCACCAATGACTAGCGCCCCGGGAACCCAGTACTTC.